The TCR beta chain under discussion was sequenced for a study of cytomegalovirus exposure and HLA in healthy donors. The wider study: A preliminary data release comprised 80 million or so unique TCRs obtained from HLA-typed donors.

This CDR3 is built from 13 residues. V lost 4 bases and J lost 6, with 12 bases in between. Germline lookup yields CDR1 SNHLY and CDR2 FYNNEI. Findings of the study overall: TCR beta chains numbering some 160 were designated cytomegalovirus-associated.

A word on this clone: Antigen specificity is unknown.

The PCR employed 60 Vbeta primers together with 13 Jbeta primers. Assay: immunoSEQ multiplex PCR; the TCRdb copy retains only in-frame clones and omits some. The sample carries 99,000 or so clones, under 85% recorded once. The sample taken for sequencing was PBMCs. V usage is TRBV2 and J usage is TRBJ1-2, with D unclear. This sequence was found in a man aged 40-50 years in good health and CMV-seronegative. The chain's CDR3 is CASSAGFGDGYTF. The DNA for the CDR3 is TGTGCCAGCAGTGCGGGGTTTGGGGATGGCTACACCTTC.